This TCR beta chain originates from a study of cytomegalovirus exposure and HLA in healthy donors. With regard to this clone: The antigen is undetermined.

Generated by immunoSEQ multiplex PCR, the TCRdb table keeps only in-frame clones and is missing some. Of more than 300,000 clones in the sample, around 86% are singletons; the top ten hold approximately 0.84%. General study findings and limits: According to a subsequent analysis, TCR clusters identified in the first cohort showed a tendency to co-occur across the approximately 120 validation repertoires. Most TCR sequences were seen very rarely across donors, but some public TCRs occurred in many.

The V gene's germline CDR1 is MNHEY and CDR2 SMNVEV (reference sequence). V shed 2 bases and J 4 bases; nucleotides not matched to a gene: 6. This CDR3 is built from 15 residues. The chain is built from TRBV27 and TRBJ2-7; TRBD2 matches 9 bases. The sequencing input was PBMCs. The sequence was obtained from a woman between 18 and 29 years old in good health and CMV-seronegative. Here the CDR3 reads CASSLAGLADYEQYF. The CDR3 DNA is TGTGCCAGCAGTTTAGCGGGACTAGCCGATTACGAGCAGTACTTC.